This TCR beta chain came from a study of neurological immune-mediated disorders. Study conclusions and caveats: One related-CDR3 cluster, found by phylogenetic grouping, held repertoires of 18 of 34 multiple sclerosis patients and is a possible signature.

Synthesis of cDNA was carried out by template-switch 5'RACE. The reaction used 10-nucleotide random UMIs. In each sequencing run, over 160 million TCR-beta sequences were generated from 15-18 subjects. Each CDR3 protein is one row after TCRdb ran MiXCR on the 5' RACE reads. Found here are around 58,000 distinct CDR3 sequences, roughly 3.5% of them singletons; the top ten hold approximately 6.6%. Per germline, CDR1 SGHKS and CDR2 YYEKEE (reference sequence). The J segment lost 2 bases and the V segment lost 0 bases, leaving 1 base of the junction unmatched. CDR3 length: 14 residues. This clonotype was detected many times. Antigen unknown.

This chain connects TRBV5-5 to TRBJ1-2, with 7 nucleotides matching TRBD1. The sample was PBMCs. The receptor was derived from a woman aged 60-75 years with multiple sclerosis. CDR3 protein: CASSLGGQNYGYTF. CDR3 in DNA: TGTGCCAGCAGCTTGGGGGGACAGAACTATGGCTACACCTTC.